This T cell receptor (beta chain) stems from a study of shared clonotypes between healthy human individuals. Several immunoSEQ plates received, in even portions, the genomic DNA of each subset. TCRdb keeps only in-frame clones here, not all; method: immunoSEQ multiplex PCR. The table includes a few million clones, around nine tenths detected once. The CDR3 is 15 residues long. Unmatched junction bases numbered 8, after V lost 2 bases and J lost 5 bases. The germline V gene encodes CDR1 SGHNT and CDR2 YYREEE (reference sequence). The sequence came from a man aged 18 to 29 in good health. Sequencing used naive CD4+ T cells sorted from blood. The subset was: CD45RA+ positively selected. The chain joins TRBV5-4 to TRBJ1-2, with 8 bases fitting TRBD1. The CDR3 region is CASSFDRGLSYGYTF. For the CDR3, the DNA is TGTGCCAGCAGCTTTGACAGGGGCCTTTCTTATGGCTACACCTTC.